This T cell receptor (beta chain) was recovered during a study of shared clonotypes between healthy human individuals. Looking at the study overall: Each donor's CD4 naive and CD4 memory cells filled three plates apiece, CD8 naive two, and CD8 memory one.

Germline CDR1 is SGHTA and CDR2 is FQGNSA. V dropped 5 bases and J dropped 4 bases, with 23 bases sitting between them. The CDR3 covers 17 residues. To note about this clone: The antigen remains undetermined. In the same sample, other DNA sequences code for this CDR3.

About 30,000 T cell genomes, or about 200 ng DNA, went into the sorted-subset replicate PCRs. Per the study methods: Junction-only immunoSEQ sequences carried no quality scores, so filtering differed. TCRdb's copy holds only in-frame clones and misses some; the assay was immunoSEQ multiplex PCR. V, J and clone size derive from that table, while D and trimming were established from the DNA sequence. In the table there are approximately 600,000 clones, about 95% of which are singletons. Findings and caveats of the study: Among donors, clonotype sharing was expected to be affected by sequencing depth.

Naive CD8 cells lacked CD45RO, underwent positive selection for CCR7 and left out terminally differentiated effector memory CD45RA+ cells. The receptor was derived from a woman between 25 and 40 years old in good health. The sample comprised naive CD8+ T cells sorted from blood. V gene TRBV7-2 combines with J gene TRBJ1-2; TRBD1 is a possible D gene (6 bases). The CDR3 loop is CASSPPPGQGLSYGYTF. CDR3 coding DNA: TGTGCCAGCAGCCCCCCGCCCGGTCAGGGGCTAAGCTATGGCTACACCTTC.